A single sample gave rise to the 8 T cell receptor beta chains below, sequenced in a study of regulatory T cells in long-lasting Graves disease. Time point reported: newly diagnosed GD, antithyroid drugs for less than 3 months. The authors made the TCR library using RNA they extracted from PBMCs. The TCR beta library used iRepertoire HTBI primers with Arm-PCR amplification of CDR3. TCRdb independently ran MiXCR on the multiplex PCR reads; one entry per CDR3 protein. The top ten hold 12% of the sample, which has approximately 490,000 distinct CDR3 sequences, around 15% seen once. This same sample was also part of a study on T cells in Graves' hyperthyroidism and ophthalmopathy.

Source: peripheral blood mononuclear cells (PBMCs), taken at new diagnosis, from a patient treated with antithyroid drugs. The origin of the receptors is a man aged 35 to 55 with Graves disease.

The sample holds many counts of this clonotype. V and J are TRBV11-2 and TRBJ2-1, with 9 bases aligning to TRBD2. Germline V lookup: CDR1 SGHAT, CDR2 FQNNGV. The CDR3 is 17 residues long. The V segment lost 0 bases and the J segment 4 bases; nucleotides outside the gene matches: 7. CDR3 DNA sequence: TGTGCCAGCAGCTTAGATCTGAGCGGGAGGATGTACAATGAGCAGTTCTTC. Translated: CASSLDLSGRMYNEQFF.

This clonotype was observed many times. V and J are TRBV5-1 and TRBJ2-1; 8 bases map to TRBD1. Per germline, CDR1 SGHRS and CDR2 YFSETQ. This CDR3 comprises 13 residues. The J segment lost 7 bases and the V segment lost 5 bases, leaving 5 bases of the junction unmatched. Here the CDR3 reads CASRGTGGNEQFF. The DNA of the CDR3 is TGCGCCAGCAGGGGAACAGGGGGAAATGAGCAGTTCTTC.

This clonotype appeared many times. The chain employs TRBV24-1 and TRBJ2-1, with D perhaps matching TRBD2 (6 bases). V was trimmed by 2 bases and J by 6 bases, leaving 16 bases between them. The CDR3 is made up of 16 amino acids. Per germline, CDR1 KGHDR and CDR2 SFDVKD. CDR3 bases: TGTGCCACCAGTGATTCGGGAGCGGGCCGCACCAATGAGCAGTTCTTC. It is translated as CATSDSGAGRTNEQFF.

This clonotype was recorded many times. The chain joins TRBV11-1 to TRBJ1-1; 7 bases match TRBD1. The CDR3 length is 14 residues. Germline values: CDR1 SGHAT, CDR2 FQDESV (reference sequence). V was clipped by 5 bases and J by 12 bases; unmatched bases: 15. The CDR3 DNA sequence: TGTGCCAGCAGCCACCCAGGGGGTACCATGAGAACTTTCTTT. It encodes CASSHPGGTMRTFF.

This clonotype was found many times. The chain links TRBV7-2 to TRBJ2-5; TRBD1 might be the D (5 bases). CDR1 and CDR2 from the germline V gene are SGHTA and FQGNSA. V gave up 2 bases and J gave up 3 bases, with 10 bases separating them. CDR3 length: 14 residues. The DNA of the CDR3 is TGTGCCAGCAGCTTAAATCGCAGGGAAGAGACCCAGTACTTC. Translated: CASSLNRREETQYF.

This clonotype turned up a few times. J is TRBJ2-7 and V is TRBV9, with 7 bases fitting TRBD1. Per germline, CDR1 SGDLS and CDR2 YYNGEE. This CDR3 comprises 14 residues. The ends lost 3 bases at V and 5 bases at J; junction bases unmatched: 8. CDR3 in amino acids: CASSARTGLDEQYF. For the CDR3, the DNA is TGTGCCAGCAGCGCCAGGACAGGTTTGGACGAGCAGTACTTC. The full variable domain, with the rest looked up from reference TRBV9 and TRBJ2-7, is DSGVTQTPKHLITATGQRVTLRCSPRSGDLSVYWYQQSLDQGLQFLIQYYNGEERAKGNILERFSAQQFPDLHSELNLSSLELGDSALYFCASSARTGLDEQYFGPGTRLTVT.

This clonotype was seen only a few times. CDR3 bases: TGTGCCAGTTACGGACTAGCGCACAATGAGCAGTTCTTC. It translates to CASYGLAHNEQFF. The chain couples TRBV19 to TRBJ2-1, with 9 bases lining up with TRBD2. The CDR3 totals 13 residues. After removal of 8 bases from V and 5 bases from J, the junction contained 4 bases not matched to a gene. In germline, CDR1 is LNHDA, CDR2 SQIVND (reference sequence).

This clonotype appeared many times. The CDR3 nucleotides read TGTGCCAGCAGTTTACCTCGGGGCGGGAAAGAGACCCAGTACTTC. Residues: CASSLPRGGKETQYF. The gene calls are TRBV28 and TRBJ2-5; D perhaps matches TRBD2 (6 bases). The CDR3 extends over 15 amino acids. Per the germline V gene, CDR1 is MDHEN and CDR2 is SYDVKM. The V and J ends lost 2 bases and 3 bases respectively, with 13 bases between them. Full variable domain (rest looked up from reference TRBV28 and TRBJ2-5): DVKVTQSSRYLVKRTGEKVFLECVQDMDHENMFWYRQDPGLGLRLIYFSYDVKMKEKGDIPEGYSVSREKKERFSLILESASTNQTSMYLCASSLPRGGKETQYFGPGTRLLVL.